One T cell receptor beta chain is described in this entry. Seattle researchers signed up patients amid active infection and tracked them longitudinally. This specimen belongs to a study of blood T cell repertoires in COVID-19. Study-level background: The samples span acute and convalescent COVID-19 from the United States, Italy and Spain. PBMCs, B-cell-depleted T cells, or T cells were the source of the cDNA or gDNA that made up the material.

Original processing notes: Nucleated cell number was recorded as an estimate derived from reference gene primer amplification. The assay was immunoSEQ multiplex PCR, and TCRdb's table has in-frame clones only and misses some. For V, J and clone size, that table is used; D and trimming come from the DNA. The sample has fewer than 350,000 clones; approximately 90% are singletons. This CDR3 region has 15 residues. Germline V gene sequence: CDR1 LGHNA, CDR2 YSLEER. V lost 3 bases, J lost 6 bases, and 7 bases stayed unmatched. Sequencing input: peripheral blood. This chain uses TRBV4-3 with TRBJ1-2; 10 bases fit TRBD1. The receptor was isolated from a man younger than 45 with COVID-19, enrolled during active disease. The CDR3 coding sequence is TGCGCCAGCAGCCACCTGGGAGGGACAGGGGATGGCTACACCTTC. Residues: CASSHLGGTGDGYTF.